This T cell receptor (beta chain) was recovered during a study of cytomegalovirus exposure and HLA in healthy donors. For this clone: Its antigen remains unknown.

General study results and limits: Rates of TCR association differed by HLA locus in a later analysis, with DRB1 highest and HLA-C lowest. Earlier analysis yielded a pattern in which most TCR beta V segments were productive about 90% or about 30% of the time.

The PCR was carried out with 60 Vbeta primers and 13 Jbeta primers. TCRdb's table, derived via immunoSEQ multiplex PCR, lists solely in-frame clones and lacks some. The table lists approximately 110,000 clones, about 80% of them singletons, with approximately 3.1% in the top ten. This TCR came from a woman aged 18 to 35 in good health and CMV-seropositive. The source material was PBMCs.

The CDR3: CASSLGQNTGELFF. CDR3 in DNA: TGTGCCAGCAGCTTAGGACAGAACACCGGGGAGCTGTTTTTT. The rearrangement links TRBV7-9 to TRBJ2-2; no clear D. The CDR3 loop spans 14 amino acids. CDR1 is SEHNR, CDR2 FQNEAQ, per germline (reference sequence). Trimming cost V 1 base and J 1 base, with 4 bases left between them.